This passage covers 6 T cell receptor beta chains from one sample sequenced in a study of T cells in Graves' hyperthyroidism and ophthalmopathy. TCR beta CDR3 regions were amplified from RNA transcripts. Initially, a first-round RT-PCR of the TCR CDR3 employed the HTBI primer set. In TCRdb, the multiplex PCR reads were re-called with MiXCR into one record per CDR3 protein. Of around 290,000 distinct CDR3 sequences detected, about 17% appear once; the ten largest clones hold over 45%. Input material: blood. The source is an older woman with Graves' ophthalmopathy.

This clonotype appeared many times. The gene calls are TRBV6-2 or TRBV6-3 and TRBJ2-7, with D unclear. The germline CDR1 and CDR2 sequences are MNHEY and SVGEGT. This CDR3 spans 14 amino acids. V shed 5 bases and J shed 0 bases, with 11 bases lying between them. CDR3: CASSPLTYSYEQYF. Written as DNA, the CDR3 is TGTGCCAGCAGTCCCCTGACATACTCCTACGAGCAGTACTTC.

This clonotype was found many times. The chain has TRBV20-1 and TRBJ1-1; 8 bases are a match to TRBD1. From germline, CDR1 is DFQATT and CDR2 SNEGSKA (reference sequence). Trimming removed 3 bases from V and 2 bases from J; junction bases left unmatched: 11. This CDR3 region has 16 residues. The CDR3: CSASSPGQVRNTEAFF. The CDR3 nucleotides are TGCAGTGCTAGTAGCCCGGGACAGGTCAGAAACACTGAAGCTTTCTTT.

The chain recombines TRBV19 with TRBJ1-5; TRBD1 aligns across 9 bases. Per germline, CDR1 LNHDA and CDR2 SQIVND (reference sequence). V lost 2 bases and J lost 5; bases outside the gene matches: 1. The CDR3 has 14 amino acids. The CDR3 here is CASSIRTGDQPQHF. In DNA, the CDR3 is TGTGCCAGTAGTATAAGGACAGGGGATCAGCCCCAGCATTTT.

In its sample, this clonotype was seen many times. The V call is TRBV6-6, the J call TRBJ2-5; possible D gene TRBD2, 5 bases. V lost 2 bases and J lost 4, with 11 bases in between. The CDR3 is 14 residues long. Germline V gene data show CDR1 as MNHNY and CDR2 as SVGAGI (reference sequence). The CDR3 region has the DNA TGTGCCAGCAGTTACCGAGCGGTGGTAGAGACCCAGTACTTC. Translating it yields CASSYRAVVETQYF.

Many counts were recorded for this clonotype. The chain links TRBV5-1 to TRBJ2-3; 7 nucleotides align to TRBD2. J was trimmed by 2 bases and V by 0 bases; bases with no gene match: 3. Germline V gene sequence: CDR1 SGHRS, CDR2 YFSETQ. CDR3 length: 15 amino acids. The CDR3 DNA sequence: TGCGCCAGCAGCTTGGGGCTAGCGGACACAGATACGCAGTATTTT. This codes for CASSLGLADTDTQYF.

The V gene is TRBV27, the J gene TRBJ2-1, with TRBD2 matching over 11 bases. Looked up from germline, CDR1 is MNHEY and CDR2 is SMNVEV (reference sequence). This CDR3 spans 15 amino acids. The J segment lost 7 bases and the V segment lost 5 bases, leaving 7 bases of the junction unmatched. The CDR3 DNA reads TGTGCCAGCAGTACCGGGACTAGCGGAGGGAATGAGCAGTTCTTC. This gives the protein CASSTGTSGGNEQFF.